The rows below give T cell receptor beta chains drawn from one sample of a study of T cell changes during pregnancy in multiple sclerosis. The repertoire was sequenced with immunoSEQ multiplex PCR; TCRdb's copy has only in-frame clones and lacks some. In the table there are over 90,000 clones, about 90% of which are singletons. This sample comprised peripheral blood, obtained after pregnancy. These receptors were taken from a female donor with multiple sclerosis, enrolled in a pregnancy study. CDR3s include the opening cysteine and the closing phenylalanine or tryptophan. Each record gives: CDR3 DNA, CDR3 protein, V gene, CDR3 length, J gene, D gene, clone size. The D gene is left open where the match is weak. Some rows mark clone size as missing; the rest say once, few, many or name a class of expanded clone.

DNA: TGTGCCAGCAGCCCAGGGGGAGGTGGAGAAAAACTGTTTTTT
CDR3: CASSPGGGGEKLFF
V: TRBV7-2
length: 14
J: TRBJ1-4
D: TRBD1
size: -

DNA: TGTGCCAGCAGCAGAGGGGTCGGGACAGGGGGCGCGACCCAGTACTTC
CDR3: CASSRGVGTGGATQYF
V: TRBV13
length: 16
J: TRBJ2-5
D: TRBD1
size: -

DNA: TGTGCCAGCAGCGTCTTCCCTAGCGGGGACCTGGTCTCTTCGTACAATGAGCAGTTCTTC
CDR3: CASSVFPSGDLVSSYNEQFF
V: TRBV9
length: 20
J: TRBJ2-1
D: TRBD2
size: -

DNA: TGTGCCAGCAGCCCACAGACCGGGGACAGTCGTCGCTACACCTTC
CDR3: CASSPQTGDSRRYTF
V: TRBV7-2
length: 15
J: TRBJ1-2
D: TRBD1
size: -

DNA: TGTGCCAGCAGCCCCTCCAGGGGAGTGAACACTGAAGCTTTCTTT
CDR3: CASSPSRGVNTEAFF
V: TRBV11-1
length: 15
J: TRBJ1-1
D: -
size: -

DNA: TGTGCCAGTAGCTCAGGGGCGAACACTGAAGCTTTCTTT
CDR3: CASSSGANTEAFF
V: TRBV19
length: 13
J: TRBJ1-1
D: -
size: -

DNA: TGTGCCAGCAGCCAAGATCAGGGGGCGGGAGAGACCCAGTACTTC
CDR3: CASSQDQGAGETQYF
V: TRBV4-2
length: 15
J: TRBJ2-5
D: TRBD1
size: -

DNA: TGCAGCGTTGAGTTGGAGCTCTCCTACAATGAGCAGTTCTTC
CDR3: CSVELELSYNEQFF
V: TRBV29-1
length: 14
J: TRBJ2-1
D: -
size: -

DNA: TGTGCCAGCAGTTCCCGACAGTCCTTGGGGTCCTACGAGCAGTACTTC
CDR3: CASSSRQSLGSYEQYF
V: TRBV28
length: 16
J: TRBJ2-7
D: -
size: -

DNA: TGTGCCAGTGGGGGGTCCGAGGGGTACGAGCAGTACTTC
CDR3: CASGGSEGYEQYF
V: TRBV5-5
length: 13
J: TRBJ2-7
D: -
size: -

DNA: TGTGCCAGCAGTCCTATCCACGGGGATACGCAGTATTTT
CDR3: CASSPIHGDTQYF
V: TRBV27
length: 13
J: TRBJ2-3
D: -
size: -

DNA: TGTGCCAGCTCACCAATCGGGGGTGGAAACAATGAGCAGTTCTTC
CDR3: CASSPIGGGNNEQFF
V: TRBV18
length: 15
J: TRBJ2-1
D: -
size: -

DNA: TGTGCCACCGTCCGGAACACTGAAGCTTTCTTT
CDR3: CATVRNTEAFF
V: TRBV19
length: 11
J: TRBJ1-1
D: -
size: few

DNA: TGTGCCAGCAGTGAGCAGGGAGGAACCGGGGAGCTGTTTTTT
CDR3: CASSEQGGTGELFF
V: TRBV6-4
length: 14
J: TRBJ2-2
D: -
size: few

DNA: TGTGCCAGCAGCCCCCCGGGACTAGCGGGGTTCGCAGATACGCAGTATTTT
CDR3: CASSPPGLAGFADTQYF
V: TRBV7-2
length: 17
J: TRBJ2-3
D: TRBD2
size: -

DNA: TGTGCCAGCAGCTTGAGGGGACAGGGACTAGCGGGGGCCGGGGAGCTGTTTTTT
CDR3: CASSLRGQGLAGAGELFF
V: TRBV5-5
length: 18
J: TRBJ2-2
D: TRBD2
size: -

DNA: TGTGCCACCCGACAGGTTCCGAACACCGGGGAGCTGTTTTTT
CDR3: CATRQVPNTGELFF
V: TRBV19
length: 14
J: TRBJ2-2
D: -
size: -

DNA: TGTGCCAGTAGTATCGTTGGGACAGGGCTATACGAGCAGTACTTC
CDR3: CASSIVGTGLYEQYF
V: TRBV19
length: 15
J: TRBJ2-7
D: TRBD1
size: -

DNA: TGTGCCAGCAGTGCCATTAAACAGGGGCGAGAGACCCAGTACTTC
CDR3: CASSAIKQGRETQYF
V: TRBV25-1
length: 15
J: TRBJ2-5
D: TRBD1
size: -

DNA: TGTGCCAGCAGCTTAGACTCGTCCTACGAGCAGTACTTC
CDR3: CASSLDSSYEQYF
V: TRBV7-8
length: 13
J: TRBJ2-7
D: -
size: -